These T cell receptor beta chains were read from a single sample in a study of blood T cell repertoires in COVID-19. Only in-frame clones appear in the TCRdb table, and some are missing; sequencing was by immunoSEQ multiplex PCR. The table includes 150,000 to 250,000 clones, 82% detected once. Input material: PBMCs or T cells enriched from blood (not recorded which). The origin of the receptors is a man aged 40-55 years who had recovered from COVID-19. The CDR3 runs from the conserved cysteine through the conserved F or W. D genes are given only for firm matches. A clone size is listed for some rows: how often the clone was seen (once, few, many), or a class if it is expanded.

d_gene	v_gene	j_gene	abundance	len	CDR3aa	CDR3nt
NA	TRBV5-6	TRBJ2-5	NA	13	CASSLGQSGTQYF	TGTGCCAGCAGCCTAGGACAGTCCGGGACCCAGTACTTC
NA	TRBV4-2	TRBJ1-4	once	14	CASSLTGGDEKLFF	TGTGCCAGCAGCCTCACAGGAGGGGACGAAAAACTGTTTTTT
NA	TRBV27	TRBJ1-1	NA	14	CASSLPGVNTEAFF	TGTGCCAGCAGTTTACCGGGGGTGAACACTGAAGCTTTCTTT
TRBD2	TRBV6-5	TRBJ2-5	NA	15	CASRYKAGAGETQYF	TGTGCCAGCAGATACAAAGCGGGAGCGGGGGAGACCCAGTACTTC
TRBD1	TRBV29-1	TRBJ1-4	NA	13	CSVAGQGHEKLFF	TGCAGCGTAGCGGGACAGGGTCATGAAAAACTGTTTTTT
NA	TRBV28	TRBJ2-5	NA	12	CASSSQLETQYF	TGTGCCAGCAGTTCCCAATTAGAGACCCAGTACTTC
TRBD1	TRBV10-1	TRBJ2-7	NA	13	CASRKTGEDEQYF	TGCGCCAGCAGGAAGACAGGGGAGGACGAGCAGTACTTC
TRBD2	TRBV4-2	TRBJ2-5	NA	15	CASSQAAGDQETQYF	TGTGCCAGCAGCCAAGCAGCGGGGGACCAAGAGACCCAGTACTTC
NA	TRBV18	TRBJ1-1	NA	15	CASSPPDGGGFGAFF	TGTGCCAGCTCACCACCCGATGGCGGTGGGTTTGGAGCTTTCTTT
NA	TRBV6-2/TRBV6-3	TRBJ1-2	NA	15	CASSYSTAGVNGYTF	TGTGCCAGCAGTTACTCGACGGCAGGGGTAAATGGCTACACCTTC
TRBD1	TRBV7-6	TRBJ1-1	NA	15	CASSPQTGRHTEAFF	TGTGCCAGCAGCCCCCAGACAGGGAGGCACACTGAAGCTTTCTTT
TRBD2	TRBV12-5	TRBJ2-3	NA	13	CASGPSGQDTQYF	TGTGCTAGTGGCCCTAGCGGGCAAGATACGCAGTATTTT
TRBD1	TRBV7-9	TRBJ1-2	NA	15	CASSLRRDSPYGYTF	TGTGCCAGCAGCTTAAGGAGGGACAGTCCCTATGGCTACACCTTC
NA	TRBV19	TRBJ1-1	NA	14	CASSPREGSTEAFF	TGTGCCAGTAGTCCAAGAGAGGGTTCAACTGAAGCTTTCTTT
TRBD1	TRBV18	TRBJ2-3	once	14	CASSPQGAGDTQYF	TGTGCCAGCTCACCTCAGGGGGCCGGAGATACGCAGTATTTT
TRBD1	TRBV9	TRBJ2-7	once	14	CASSPQGASYEQYF	TGTGCCAGCAGCCCTCAGGGGGCCTCCTACGAGCAGTACTTC
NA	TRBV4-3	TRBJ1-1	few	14	CASSRTKGGTEAFF	TGCGCCAGCAGCCGAACCAAAGGGGGTACTGAAGCTTTCTTT
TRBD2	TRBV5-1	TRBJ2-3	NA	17	CASSFSTSGGSTDTQYF	TGCGCCAGCAGCTTCTCCACTAGCGGGGGTAGCACAGATACGCAGTATTTT
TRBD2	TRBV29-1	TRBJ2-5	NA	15	CSVDGTTLRTETQYF	TGCAGCGTTGACGGGACTACACTACGGACAGAGACCCAGTACTTC
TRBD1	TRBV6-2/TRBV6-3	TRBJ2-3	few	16	CASSYSGQGSSDTQYF	TGTGCCAGCAGTTACTCGGGACAGGGAAGCTCAGATACGCAGTATTTT
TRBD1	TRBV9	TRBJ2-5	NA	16	CASSVGISDRVETQYF	TGTGCCAGCAGCGTAGGGATAAGCGACAGGGTTGAGACCCAGTACTTC
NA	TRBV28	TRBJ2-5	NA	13	CASQDQGWETQYF	TGTGCCAGCCAAGACCAGGGATGGGAGACCCAGTACTTC
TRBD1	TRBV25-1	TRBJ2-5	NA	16	CASSEGTGGYGETQYF	TGTGCCAGCAGTGAAGGGACAGGGGGTTACGGAGAGACCCAGTACTTC
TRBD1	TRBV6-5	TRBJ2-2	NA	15	CASSYSDRLAGELFF	TGTGCCAGCAGTTACTCGGACAGGTTAGCCGGGGAGCTGTTTTTT
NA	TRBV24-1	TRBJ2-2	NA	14	CATSDFRVTGELFF	TGTGCCACCAGTGATTTCAGGGTCACCGGGGAGCTGTTTTTT
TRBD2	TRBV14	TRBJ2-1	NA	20	CASSHGRGSGRAVYVNEQFF	TGTGCCAGCAGCCATGGACGCGGTAGCGGGAGGGCCGTCTACGTCAATGAGCAGTTCTTC
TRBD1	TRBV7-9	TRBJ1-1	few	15	CASSLRTGGNTEAFF	TGTGCCAGCAGCTTACGGACAGGGGGTAACACTGAAGCTTTCTTT
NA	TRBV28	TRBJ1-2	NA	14	CASSVDRTAPRYTF	TGTGCCAGCAGTGTCGATCGGACAGCCCCGCGCTACACCTTC
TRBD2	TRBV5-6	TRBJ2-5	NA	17	CASSPGLAGGYQETQYF	TGTGCCAGCAGCCCGGGACTAGCGGGAGGGTACCAAGAGACCCAGTACTTC
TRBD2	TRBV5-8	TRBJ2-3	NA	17	CASSLDPSGASTDTQYF	TGTGCCAGCAGCTTGGACCCTAGCGGGGCTAGCACAGATACGCAGTATTTT
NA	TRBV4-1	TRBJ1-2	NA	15	CASSTGSLGEYGYTF	TGCGCCAGCAGCACAGGAAGCCTAGGGGAATATGGCTACACCTTC
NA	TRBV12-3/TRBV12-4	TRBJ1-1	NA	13	CASSRLGRGEAFF	TGTGCCAGCAGTAGGTTGGGGAGGGGAGAAGCTTTCTTT
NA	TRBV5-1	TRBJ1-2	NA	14	CASSLDRRNYGYTF	TGCGCCAGCAGCTTGGATCGCAGGAACTATGGCTACACCTTC
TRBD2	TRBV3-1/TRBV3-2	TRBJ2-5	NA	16	CASSPRPAGVGETQYF	TGTGCCAGCAGCCCCCGCCCGGCGGGAGTAGGTGAGACCCAGTACTTC
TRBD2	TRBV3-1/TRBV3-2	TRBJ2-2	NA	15	CAKDGSGRGTGELFF	TGTGCCAAAGATGGTAGCGGGAGAGGCACCGGGGAGCTGTTTTTT
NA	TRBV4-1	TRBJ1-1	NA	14	CASSHPASGAEAFF	TGCGCCAGCAGCCACCCGGCTTCCGGGGCTGAAGCTTTCTTT
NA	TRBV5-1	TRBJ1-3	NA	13	CASSLYQGNTIYF	TGCGCCAGCAGCCTGTACCAGGGGAACACCATATATTTT
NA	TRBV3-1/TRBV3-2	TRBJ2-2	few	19	CASSQLRALRETNTGELFF	TGTGCCAGCAGCCAACTGCGGGCTTTAAGGGAAACGAACACCGGGGAGCTGTTTTTT
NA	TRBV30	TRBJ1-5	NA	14	CAWSHLTADQPQHF	TGTGCCTGGAGTCATTTAACAGCCGATCAGCCCCAGCATTTT
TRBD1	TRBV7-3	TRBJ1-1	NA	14	CASSPFTLTGEAFF	TGTGCCAGCAGCCCCTTCACCCTGACAGGGGAAGCTTTCTTT
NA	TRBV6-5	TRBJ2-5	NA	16	CASSSDLPGNGETQYF	TGTGCCAGCAGTTCCGACTTACCCGGGAACGGGGAGACCCAGTACTTC
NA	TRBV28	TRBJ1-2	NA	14	CASSIGTAGYGYTF	TGTGCCAGCAGTATCGGGACTGCGGGCTATGGCTACACCTTC
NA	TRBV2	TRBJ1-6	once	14	CASSERRGNSPLHF	TGTGCCAGCAGTGAGAGGAGAGGGAATTCACCCCTCCACTTT
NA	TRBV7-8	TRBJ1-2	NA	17	CASSLAGGGAGIYGYTF	TGTGCCAGCAGCTTAGCGGGGGGGGGTGCCGGTATTTATGGCTACACCTTC
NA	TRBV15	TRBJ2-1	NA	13	CATSTLEWNEQFF	TGTGCCACCAGTACCCTTGAGTGGAATGAGCAGTTCTTC
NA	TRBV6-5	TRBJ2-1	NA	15	CASSSQGSSYNEQFF	TGTGCCAGCAGTTCCCAGGGGAGCTCCTACAATGAGCAGTTCTTC
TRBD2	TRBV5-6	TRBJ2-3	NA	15	CASSSLAGGPGTQYF	TGTGCCAGCAGCTCACTAGCGGGAGGGCCTGGGACGCAGTATTTT
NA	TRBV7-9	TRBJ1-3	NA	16	CASSLAAGSPGNTIYF	TGTGCCAGCAGCTTAGCGGCGGGTTCTCCTGGAAACACCATATATTTT
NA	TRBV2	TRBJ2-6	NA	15	CASRGQTSGANVLTF	TGTGCCAGCAGAGGACAGACCTCTGGGGCCAACGTCCTGACTTTC